This TCR beta chain appears in the sequencing data of a study of cytomegalovirus exposure and HLA in healthy donors. Study-wide results and caveats: In a later analysis, a missense DCLRE1C variant was linked to TCR beta V- and J-gene trimming. Among TCR beta chains, those listed as cytomegalovirus-associated numbered about 160. Reportedly, a later analysis found an Asian-associated ancestry cluster had fewer N-insertions than the approximately 600-donor mean. Certain indistinguishable V segments, among them TRBV6-2 and TRBV6-3, were excluded.

Both 60 Vbeta primers and 13 Jbeta primers went into the PCR. Here immunoSEQ multiplex PCR was the method, and the copy in TCRdb shows in-frame clones only, minus some. The profile shows 210,000 or so clones, under 85% of them singletons. The CDR3 spans 17 residues. V gave up 0 bases and J gave up 3 bases, with 17 bases separating them. Germline V gene data show CDR1 as LNHNV and CDR2 as YYDKDF (reference sequence). About this clone: Its specificity is unknown.

This TCR derives from a woman between 45 and 65 years old in good health and CMV-seropositive. Sequencing was done on a sample of PBMCs. The rearrangement uses TRBV15 and TRBJ1-1; a weak D match, TRBD1 (6 bases). The CDR3 region is CATSRDIGGGAYTEAFF. The CDR3 DNA reads as TGTGCCACCAGCAGAGATATTGGCGGGGGCGCGTACACTGAAGCTTTCTTT. Full variable domain (outside the CDR3, taken from reference TRBV15 and TRBJ1-1): DAMVIQNPRYQVTQFGKPVTLSCSQTLNHNVMYWYQQKSSQAPKLLFHYYDKDFNNEADTPDNFQSRRPNTSFCFLDIRSPGLGDTAMYLCATSRDIGGGAYTEAFFGQGTRLTVV.